Listed here are 16 T cell receptor beta chains from one sample, sequenced in a study of cytomegalovirus exposure and HLA in healthy donors. 60 Vbeta and 13 Jbeta primers were used in PCR. Sequencing used immunoSEQ multiplex PCR; TCRdb keeps in-frame clones, though not all of them. The sample carries approximately 160,000 clones, approximately 73% recorded once. The specimen was PBMCs. The receptors shown here come from a man aged 50-60 years in good health and CMV-seronegative.

The chain has TRBV2 and TRBJ2-3; D might be TRBD2 (6 bases). Trimming removed 5 bases at V and 4 bases at J, with 7 bases between. The CDR3 runs to 12 residues. Germline loops: CDR1 SNHLY, CDR2 FYNNEI. The CDR3 bases are TGTGCCAGCAGTACTAGCCCAGATACGCAGTATTTT. It specifies CASSTSPDTQYF.

This clone showed up just a few times. The chain has TRBV5-1 and TRBJ2-2; possible D gene TRBD2, 6 bases. V gave up 0 bases and J gave up 1 base, with 10 bases separating them. The V gene's germline CDR1 is SGHRS and CDR2 YFSETQ. There are 16 residues in the CDR3. The CDR3 sequence: CASSLGASENTGELFF. The CDR3 DNA sequence: TGCGCCAGCAGCTTGGGGGCTAGCGAGAACACCGGGGAGCTGTTTTTT.

This chain uses TRBV20-1 with TRBJ2-1; TRBD1 is a possible D gene (6 bases). This CDR3 contains 11 residues. V lost 5 bases and J lost 10, with 12 bases in between. Germline V lookup: CDR1 DFQATT, CDR2 SNEGSKA (reference sequence). In nucleotides, the CDR3 is TGCAGTGCTCCAGGGGTCCGGGAGCAGTTCTTC. Translating it yields CSAPGVREQFF.

This chain links TRBV5-1 with TRBJ2-3, with 12 bases lining up with TRBD2. The CDR3 is made up of 17 amino acids. J lost 4 bases, V lost 4 bases, and 10 bases had no gene match. Germline values: CDR1 SGHRS, CDR2 YFSETQ. CDR3 sequence reads: CASSPGLAGRRADTQYF. The CDR3 DNA is TGCGCCAGCAGCCCCGGACTAGCGGGGAGGCGGGCAGATACGCAGTATTTT.

The CDR3 is CASPGAGGLNTEAFF. The DNA for the CDR3 is TGTGCCAGCCCAGGGGCAGGGGGGCTGAACACTGAAGCTTTCTTT. The V call is TRBV28, the J call TRBJ1-1; 7 nucleotides agree with TRBD1. Germline CDR1 and CDR2: MDHEN and SYDVKM. The length of the CDR3 is 15 residues. The ends lost 8 bases at V and 0 bases at J; junction bases unmatched: 9.

The chain is built from TRBV19 and TRBJ1-5; D not certain. The CDR3 consists of 14 residues. The germline V gene encodes CDR1 LNHDA and CDR2 SQIVND (reference sequence). V lost 6 bases and J lost 3, with 12 bases in between. CDR3 residues: CASSSRQDNQPQHF. The CDR3, as DNA: TGTGCCAGTAGCAGCCGGCAGGACAATCAGCCCCAGCATTTT.

This chain links TRBV4-1 with TRBJ1-3; D not resolved. This CDR3 comprises 16 residues. CDR1 and CDR2 (germline): MGHRA, YSYEKL. Trimming took 1 base from V and 0 from J, leaving 10 bases between them. Here the CDR3 DNA reads TGCGCCAGCAGCCAAGTCCCTGAGTTCTCTGGAAACACCATATATTTT. Amino acid sequence: CASSQVPEFSGNTIYF.

V and J are TRBV5-6 and TRBJ1-1, with D tentatively TRBD1 (6 bases). The CDR3 has 15 residues. V lost 0 bases, J lost 5 bases, and 14 bases lay in between. The V gene's germline CDR1 is SGHDT and CDR2 YYEEEE. The DNA for the CDR3 is TGTGCCAGCAGCTTGGCCCCGGGGGGCGGAACTGAAGCTTTCTTT. It encodes CASSLAPGGGTEAFF.

This clone was seen a few times. The chain links TRBV5-8 to TRBJ2-5; 9 positions match TRBD1. The J call may not be correct, given that the DNA end is closer to TRBJ2-7. The CDR3 sequence is 17 residues long. Looked up from germline, CDR1 is SGHTS and CDR2 is YDEGEE. CDR3 sequence: CASSPRGQGSSSYEQYF. In DNA, the CDR3 is TGTGCCAGCAGCCCCAGGGGACAGGGTTCCTCCTCCTACGAGCAGTACTTC.

The gene calls are TRBV2 and TRBJ1-1; D unresolved. Looked up from germline, CDR1 is SNHLY and CDR2 is FYNNEI. CDR3 length equals 11 residues. V was cut by 8 bases and J by 2 bases, with 6 bases left in between. The CDR3 DNA is TGTGCCAGCGCGTTAAACACTGAAGCTTTCTTT. Protein: CASALNTEAFF.

This clone appeared a few times. V and J are TRBV11-2 and TRBJ2-7; possible D gene TRBD2, 5 bases. The CDR3 consists of 11 residues. Between the trimmed V and J ends, which lost 1 base and 7 bases, there was a span of 5 bases. The germline V gene has CDR1 SGHAT and CDR2 FQNNGV. CDR3 coding DNA: TGTGCCAGCAGCTTAGGGGAGGAGCAGTACTTC. Protein: CASSLGEEQYF.

The chain links TRBV10-3 to TRBJ2-3, with 8 bases aligning to TRBD2. V dropped 3 bases and J dropped 0; count of bases not matched to a gene: 11. Per the germline V gene, CDR1 is ENHRY and CDR2 is SYGVKD. The CDR3 loop spans 18 amino acids. The CDR3 DNA is TGTGCCATCAGTGACCCAACTCAGGGCGGGGGGAGCACAGATACGCAGTATTTT. Amino acids: CAISDPTQGGGSTDTQYF.

The chain recombines TRBV2 with TRBJ1-6; D perhaps matches TRBD1 (6 bases). CDR1 is SNHLY and CDR2 is FYNNEI in the germline V gene. Trimming cost V 11 bases and J 0 bases, with 17 bases left between them. The CDR3 extends over 16 amino acids. The CDR3 region is CAGGGRDRSYNSPLHF. The CDR3 DNA is TGTGCCGGCGGGGGCAGGGACCGCTCCTATAATTCACCCCTCCACTTT.

The chain combines TRBV2 with TRBJ2-1, with 7 bases aligning to TRBD1. Looked up from germline, CDR1 is SNHLY and CDR2 is FYNNEI. J was trimmed by 4 bases and V by 2 bases; bases with no gene match: 5. CDR3 length equals 15 residues. DNA for the CDR3: TGTGCCAGCAGTGAAAGAAGACAGGGTTACAATGAGCAGTTCTTC. It yields the protein CASSERRQGYNEQFF. Variable domain in full (rest from reference TRBV2 and TRBJ2-1): EPEVTQTPSHQVTQMGQEVILRCVPISNHLYFYWYRQILGQKVEFLVSFYNNEISEKSEIFDDQFSVERPDGSNFTLKIRSTKLEDSAMYFCASSERRQGYNEQFFGPGTRLTVL.

The sample holds one count of this clone. The gene calls are TRBV11-2 and TRBJ1-4; D is undetermined. This CDR3 has 15 amino acids. V lost 0 bases to trimming and J lost 8 bases, with 13 bases between them. Germline CDR1 and CDR2: SGHAT and FQNNGV. The DNA of the CDR3 is TGTGCCAGCAGCTTAGAGGACGGGGTTGGGGAAAAACTGTTTTTT. It codes for CASSLEDGVGEKLFF.

The chain uses TRBV6-5 and TRBJ1-6, with TRBD1 matching 8 bases. The length of the CDR3 is 16 residues. J lost 7 bases, V lost 0 bases, and 5 bases had no gene match. The germline V gene encodes CDR1 MNHEY and CDR2 SVGAGI. The CDR3 loop reads CASSYSWTGKNSPLHF. CDR3 bases: TGTGCCAGCAGTTACTCCTGGACAGGGAAGAATTCACCCCTCCACTTT.